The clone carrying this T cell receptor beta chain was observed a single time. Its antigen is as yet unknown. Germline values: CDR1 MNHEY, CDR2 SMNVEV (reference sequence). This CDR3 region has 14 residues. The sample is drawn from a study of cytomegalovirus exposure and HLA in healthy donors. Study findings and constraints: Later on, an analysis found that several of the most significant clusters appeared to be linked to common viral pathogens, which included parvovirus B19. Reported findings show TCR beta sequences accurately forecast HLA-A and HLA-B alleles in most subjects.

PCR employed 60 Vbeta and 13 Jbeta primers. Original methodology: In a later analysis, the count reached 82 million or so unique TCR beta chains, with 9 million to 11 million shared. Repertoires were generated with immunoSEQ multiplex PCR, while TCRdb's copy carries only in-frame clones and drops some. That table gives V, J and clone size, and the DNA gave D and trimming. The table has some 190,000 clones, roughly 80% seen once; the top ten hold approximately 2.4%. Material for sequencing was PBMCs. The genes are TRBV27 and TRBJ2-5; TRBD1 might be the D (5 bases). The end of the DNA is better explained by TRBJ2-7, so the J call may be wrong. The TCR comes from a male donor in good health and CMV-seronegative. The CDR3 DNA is TGTGCCAGCAGTTTAGGAAGGGGCGCCTACGAGCAGTACTTC. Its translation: CASSLGRGAYEQYF.